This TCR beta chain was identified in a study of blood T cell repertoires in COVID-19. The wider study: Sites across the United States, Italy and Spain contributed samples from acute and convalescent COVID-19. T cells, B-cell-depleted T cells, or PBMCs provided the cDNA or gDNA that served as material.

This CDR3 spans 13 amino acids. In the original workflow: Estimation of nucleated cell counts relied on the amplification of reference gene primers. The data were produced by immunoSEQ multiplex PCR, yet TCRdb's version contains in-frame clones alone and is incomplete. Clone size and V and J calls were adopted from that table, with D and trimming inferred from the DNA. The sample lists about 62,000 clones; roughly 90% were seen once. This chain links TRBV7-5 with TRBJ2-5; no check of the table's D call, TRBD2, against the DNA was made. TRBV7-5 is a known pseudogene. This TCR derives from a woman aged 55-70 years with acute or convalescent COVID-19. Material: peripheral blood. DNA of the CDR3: TGTGTCAGAAGCTTAGTCCAAACTGGGACCCAGTACTTC. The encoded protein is CVRSLVQTGTQYF.